These 6 T cell receptor beta chains were sequenced from one sample in a study of blood T cell repertoires in COVID-19 (dated by TCRdb to 2019 to 2021). The library was prepared using the immunoSEQ multiplex PCR assay. TCRdb stores this immuneACCESS table with in-frame sequences only. Part of the clones is absent; in the studies checked, under half of the shortfall reflects unresolved V genes, and no reason is known for the rest. The sample has 84,000 or so clones on record, 75% to 85% of them singletons. The ten largest make up about a fifth of the sample. What was sequenced was peripheral blood. These receptors were taken from a woman of 80 years or more with acute or convalescent COVID-19.

The chain joins TRBV3-1 (or the pseudogene TRBV3-2) to TRBJ2-5, with D maybe TRBD1 (5 bases). The germline V gene encodes CDR1 LGHDT and CDR2 YNNKEL (reference sequence). V was trimmed by 7 bases and J by 1 base, leaving 16 bases between them. The CDR3 length is 15 residues. CDR3 nucleotides: TGTGCCAGCACCTACCAGGGTAAAGCCCAAGAGACCCAGTACTTC. It yields the protein CASTYQGKAQETQYF.

This clone was seen a handful of times. CDR3 coding DNA: TGTGCCAGCAGTTTAGGGCAGGGGTATAGCAATCAGCCCCAGCATTTT. It codes for CASSLGQGYSNQPQHF. The chain joins TRBV27 to TRBJ1-5; TRBD1 is a possible D gene (6 bases). The V end lost 2 bases, the J end lost 0 bases, and 11 bases lay between the germline ends. This CDR3 contains 16 residues. Germline CDR1 MNHEY, CDR2 SMNVEV (reference sequence).

V and J are TRBV18 and TRBJ2-2; D remains ambiguous. The CDR3 covers 13 residues. The V gene's germline CDR1 is KGHSH and CDR2 LQKENI. Trimming removed 4 bases at V and 1 base at J, with 4 bases between. The CDR3 loop is CASSLQNTGELFF. The CDR3 bases are TGTGCCAGCTCACTACAGAACACCGGGGAGCTGTTTTTT. The full variable domain, in which reference TRBV18 and TRBJ2-2 provide the parts outside the CDR3, is NAGVMQNPRHLVRRRGQEARLRCSPMKGHSHVYWYRQLPEEGLKFMVYLQKENIIDESGMPKERFSAEFPKEGPSILRIQQVVRGDSAAYFCASSLQNTGELFFGEGSRLTVL.

V usage is TRBV3-1 (or the pseudogene TRBV3-2) and J usage is TRBJ2-7; TRBD2 matches at 10 bases. The V gene's germline CDR1 is LGHDT and CDR2 YNNKEL (reference sequence). The length of the CDR3 is 15 residues. Germline trimming cut 5 bases from V and 7 bases from J; bases unmatched to any gene: 11. The DNA of the CDR3 is TGTGCCAGCAGCACCCTAGCGGGAGAACCGGGTGAGCAGTACTTC. The encoded protein is CASSTLAGEPGEQYF.

The chain is built from TRBV24-1 and TRBJ2-1; a weak D match, TRBD1 (7 bases). V dropped 4 bases and J dropped 4 bases, with 19 bases sitting between them. The CDR3 spans 17 residues. Germline V lookup: CDR1 KGHDR, CDR2 SFDVKD. CDR3 nucleotides: TGTGCCACCAGTGACAGGCCAGGCAGGGGGGAGTACAATGAGCAGTTCTTC. Residues: CATSDRPGRGEYNEQFF.

This clone was found once. This sequence joins TRBV10-3 and TRBJ1-1; maybe TRBD1 (5 bases). Germline CDR1 and CDR2: ENHRY and SYGVKD. Deletions cut 9 bases from V and 3 bases from J, with 14 bases between. This CDR3 is built from 13 residues. In nucleotides, the CDR3 is TGTGCCATGGGTGAGGGGCGCGACACTGAAGCTTTCTTT. Its protein is CAMGEGRDTEAFF.